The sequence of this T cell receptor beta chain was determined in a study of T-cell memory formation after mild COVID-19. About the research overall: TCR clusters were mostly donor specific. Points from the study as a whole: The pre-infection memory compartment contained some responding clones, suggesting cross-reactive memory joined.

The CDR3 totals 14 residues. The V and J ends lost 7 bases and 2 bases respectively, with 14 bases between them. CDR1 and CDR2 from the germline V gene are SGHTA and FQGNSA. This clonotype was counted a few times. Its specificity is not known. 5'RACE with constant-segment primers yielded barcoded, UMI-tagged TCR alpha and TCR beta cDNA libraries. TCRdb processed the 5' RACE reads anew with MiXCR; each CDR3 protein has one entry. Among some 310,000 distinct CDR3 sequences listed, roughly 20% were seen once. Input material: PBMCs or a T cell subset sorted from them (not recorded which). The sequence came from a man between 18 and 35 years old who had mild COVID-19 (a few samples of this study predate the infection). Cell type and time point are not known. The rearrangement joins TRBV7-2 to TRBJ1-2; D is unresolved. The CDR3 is CASTRTDENYGYTF. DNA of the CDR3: TGTGCCAGCACCCGGACCGATGAAAACTATGGCTACACCTTC. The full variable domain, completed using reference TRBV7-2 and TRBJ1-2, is GAGVSQSPSNKVTEKGKDVELRCDPISGHTALYWYRQSLGQGLEFLIYFQGNSAPDKSGLPSDRFSAERTGGSVSTLTIQRTQQEDSAVYLCASTRTDENYGYTFGSGTRLTVV.